This T cell receptor beta chain is drawn from a study of blood T cell repertoires in COVID-19. Study summary: From T cells, B-cell-depleted T cells, or PBMCs came the material, which was cDNA or gDNA.

The CDR3 extends over 13 amino acids. V was pared by 6 bases and J by 3 bases, with 4 bases of the junction left unmatched. In germline, CDR1 is WSHSY, CDR2 SAAADI. Assay used: immunoSEQ multiplex PCR; TCRdb lists only in-frame clones, some missing. The table has over 150,000 clones, around 83% seen once; the top ten hold 7.5% to 8.5%. The chain links TRBV10-2 to TRBJ2-7; 8 nucleotides line up with TRBD2. The TCR originated in a woman between 55 and 75 years old with COVID-19, enrolled during active disease. The sequenced sample was peripheral blood. The CDR3, as DNA: TGCGCCAGCAGGGGTAGCGGGGACTACGAGCAGTACGTC. Translated, it gives CASRGSGDYEQYV.